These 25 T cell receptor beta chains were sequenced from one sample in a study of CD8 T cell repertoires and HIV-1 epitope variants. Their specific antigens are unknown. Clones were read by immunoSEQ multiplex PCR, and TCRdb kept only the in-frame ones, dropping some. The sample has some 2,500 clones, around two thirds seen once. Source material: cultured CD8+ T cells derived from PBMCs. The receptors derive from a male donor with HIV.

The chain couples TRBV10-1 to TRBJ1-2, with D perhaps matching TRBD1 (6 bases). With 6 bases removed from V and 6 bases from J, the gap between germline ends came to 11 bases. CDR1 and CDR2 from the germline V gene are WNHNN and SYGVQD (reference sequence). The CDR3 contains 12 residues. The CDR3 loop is CASRGPGDGYTF. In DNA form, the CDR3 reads TGCGCCAGCAGAGGTCCAGGGGATGGCTACACCTTC.

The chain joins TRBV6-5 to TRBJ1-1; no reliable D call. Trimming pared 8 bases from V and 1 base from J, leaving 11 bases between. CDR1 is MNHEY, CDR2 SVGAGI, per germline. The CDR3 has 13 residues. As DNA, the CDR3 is TGTGCCAGCGTCTTGGGAGGGAACACTGAAGCTTTCTTT. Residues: CASVLGGNTEAFF.

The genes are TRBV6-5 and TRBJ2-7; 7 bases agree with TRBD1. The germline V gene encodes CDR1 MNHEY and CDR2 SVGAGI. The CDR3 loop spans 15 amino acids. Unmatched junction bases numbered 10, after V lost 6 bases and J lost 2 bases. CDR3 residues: CASSLTGSFTYEQYF. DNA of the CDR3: TGTGCCAGCAGCCTGACAGGGTCATTTACCTACGAGCAGTACTTC.

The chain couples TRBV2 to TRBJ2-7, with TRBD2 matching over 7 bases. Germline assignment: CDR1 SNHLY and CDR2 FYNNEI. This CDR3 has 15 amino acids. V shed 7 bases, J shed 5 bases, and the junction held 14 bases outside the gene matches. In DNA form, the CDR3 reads TGTGCCAGCATTGGATTCGAGTCTAGCGGTAACGAGCAGTACTTC. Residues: CASIGFESSGNEQYF.

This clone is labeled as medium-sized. The CDR3 loop is CASSPDRDGRNTIYF. The CDR3, as DNA: TGTGCCAGCAGCCCTGACAGGGACGGGCGAAACACCATATATTTT. V gene TRBV13 combines with J gene TRBJ1-3, with TRBD1 matching 7 bases. The CDR3 runs 15 residues. V dropped 5 bases and J dropped 5; count of bases not matched to a gene: 9. The germline V gene has CDR1 PRHDT and CDR2 FYEKMQ (reference sequence).

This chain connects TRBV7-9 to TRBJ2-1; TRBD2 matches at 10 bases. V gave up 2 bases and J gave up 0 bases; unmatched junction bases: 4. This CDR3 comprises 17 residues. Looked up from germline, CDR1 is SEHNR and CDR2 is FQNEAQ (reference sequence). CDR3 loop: CASSLIAGGGSYNEQFF. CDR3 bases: TGTGCCAGCAGCTTAATAGCGGGGGGTGGCTCCTACAATGAGCAGTTCTTC.

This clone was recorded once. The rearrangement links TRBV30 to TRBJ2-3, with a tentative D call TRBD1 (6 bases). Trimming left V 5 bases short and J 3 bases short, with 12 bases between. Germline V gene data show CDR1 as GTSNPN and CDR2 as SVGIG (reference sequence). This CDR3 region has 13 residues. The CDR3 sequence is CAWARGATDTQYF. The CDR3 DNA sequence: TGTGCCTGGGCCAGGGGTGCGACAGATACGCAGTATTTT.

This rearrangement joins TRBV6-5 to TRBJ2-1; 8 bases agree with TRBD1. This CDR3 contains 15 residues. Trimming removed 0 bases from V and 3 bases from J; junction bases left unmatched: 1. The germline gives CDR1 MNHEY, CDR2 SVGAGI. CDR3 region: CASSYSTGVYNEQFF. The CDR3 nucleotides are TGTGCCAGCAGTTACTCGACAGGGGTCTACAATGAGCAGTTCTTC.

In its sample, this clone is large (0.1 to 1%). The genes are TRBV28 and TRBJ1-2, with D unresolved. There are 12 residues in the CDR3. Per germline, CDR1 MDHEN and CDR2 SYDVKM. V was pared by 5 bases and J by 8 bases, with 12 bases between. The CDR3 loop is CASSLDRWGYTF. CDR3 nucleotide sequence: TGTGCCAGCAGTCTGGATCGCTGGGGCTACACCTTC.

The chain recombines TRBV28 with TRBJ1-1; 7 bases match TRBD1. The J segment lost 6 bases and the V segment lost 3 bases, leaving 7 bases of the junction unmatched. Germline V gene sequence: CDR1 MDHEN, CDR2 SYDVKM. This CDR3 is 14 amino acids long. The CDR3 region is CASSFYRGRAEAFF. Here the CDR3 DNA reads TGTGCCAGCAGTTTTTACAGGGGTCGTGCTGAAGCTTTCTTT.

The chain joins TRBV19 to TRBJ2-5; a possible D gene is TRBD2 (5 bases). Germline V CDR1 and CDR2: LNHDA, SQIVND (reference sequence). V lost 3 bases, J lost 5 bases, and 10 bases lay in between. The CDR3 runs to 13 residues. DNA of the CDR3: TGTGCCAGTAGTATTGGCAGAGGGGAGACCCAGTACTTC. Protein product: CASSIGRGETQYF.

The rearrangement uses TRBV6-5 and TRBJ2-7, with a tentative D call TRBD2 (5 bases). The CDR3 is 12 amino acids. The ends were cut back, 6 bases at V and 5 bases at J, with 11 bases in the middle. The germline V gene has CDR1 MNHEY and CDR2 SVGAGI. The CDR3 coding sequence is TGTGCCAGCAGCCGCGACTATAACGAGCAGTACTTC. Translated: CASSRDYNEQYF.

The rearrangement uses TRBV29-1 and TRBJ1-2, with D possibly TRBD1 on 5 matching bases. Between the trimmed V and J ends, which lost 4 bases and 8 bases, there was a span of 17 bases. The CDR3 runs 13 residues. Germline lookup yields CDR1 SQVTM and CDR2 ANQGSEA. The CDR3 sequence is CSVGGGSWGGYTF. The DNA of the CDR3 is TGCAGCGTTGGTGGCGGTTCTTGGGGCGGCTACACCTTC.

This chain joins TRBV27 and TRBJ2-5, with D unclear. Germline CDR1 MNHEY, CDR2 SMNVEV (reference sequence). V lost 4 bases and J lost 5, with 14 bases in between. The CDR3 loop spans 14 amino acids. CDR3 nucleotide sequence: TGTGCCAGCAGTTCAGGCAAGGGTGAGGAGACCCAGTACTTC. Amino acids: CASSSGKGEETQYF.

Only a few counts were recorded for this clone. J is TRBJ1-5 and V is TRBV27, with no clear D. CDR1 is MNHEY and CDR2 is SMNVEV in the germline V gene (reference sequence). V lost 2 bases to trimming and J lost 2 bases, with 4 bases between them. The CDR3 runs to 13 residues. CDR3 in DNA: TGTGCCAGCAGTTTACAGGGCAATCAGCCCCAGCATTTT. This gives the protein CASSLQGNQPQHF.

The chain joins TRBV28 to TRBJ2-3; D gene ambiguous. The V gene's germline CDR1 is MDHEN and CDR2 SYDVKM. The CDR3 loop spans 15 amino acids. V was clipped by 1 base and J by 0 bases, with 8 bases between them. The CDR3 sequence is CASSLFLRSTDTQYF. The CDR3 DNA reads TGTGCCAGCAGTTTATTTCTCCGGAGCACAGATACGCAGTATTTT.

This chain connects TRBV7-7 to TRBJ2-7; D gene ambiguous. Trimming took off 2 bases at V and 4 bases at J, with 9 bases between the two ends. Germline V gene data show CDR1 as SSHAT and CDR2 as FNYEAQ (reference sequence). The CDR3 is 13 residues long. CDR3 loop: CASSLSTNYEQYF. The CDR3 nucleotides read TGTGCCAGCAGCTTATCTACGAATTACGAGCAGTACTTC.

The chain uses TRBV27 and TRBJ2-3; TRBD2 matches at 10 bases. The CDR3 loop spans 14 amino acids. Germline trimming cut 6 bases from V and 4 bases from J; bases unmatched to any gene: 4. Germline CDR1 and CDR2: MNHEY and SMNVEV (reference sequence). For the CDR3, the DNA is TGTGCCAGCAGCCTCAGCGGGGGGGCAGATACGCAGTATTTT. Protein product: CASSLSGGADTQYF.

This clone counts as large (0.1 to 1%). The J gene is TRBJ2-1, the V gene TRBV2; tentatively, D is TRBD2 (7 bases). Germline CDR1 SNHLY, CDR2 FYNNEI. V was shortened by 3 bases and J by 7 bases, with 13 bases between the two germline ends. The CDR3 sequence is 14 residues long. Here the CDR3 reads CASSEGGTLNEQFF. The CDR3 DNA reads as TGTGCCAGCAGTGAGGGGGGGACATTGAATGAGCAGTTCTTC.

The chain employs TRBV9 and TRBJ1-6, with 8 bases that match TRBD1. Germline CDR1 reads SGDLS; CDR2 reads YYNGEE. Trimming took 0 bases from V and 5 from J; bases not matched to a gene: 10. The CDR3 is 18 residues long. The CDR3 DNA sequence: TGTGCCAGCAGCGTAGGAAGGGTACAGGGGGGGAATAATTCACCCCTCCACTTT. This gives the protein CASSVGRVQGGNNSPLHF.

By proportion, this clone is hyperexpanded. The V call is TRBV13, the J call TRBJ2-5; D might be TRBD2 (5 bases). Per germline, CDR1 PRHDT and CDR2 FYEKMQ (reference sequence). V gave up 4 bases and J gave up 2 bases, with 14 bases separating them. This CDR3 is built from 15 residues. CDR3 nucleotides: TGTGCCAGCAGCTCCGCCGGGATAGATCAAGAGACCCAGTACTTC. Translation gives CASSSAGIDQETQYF.

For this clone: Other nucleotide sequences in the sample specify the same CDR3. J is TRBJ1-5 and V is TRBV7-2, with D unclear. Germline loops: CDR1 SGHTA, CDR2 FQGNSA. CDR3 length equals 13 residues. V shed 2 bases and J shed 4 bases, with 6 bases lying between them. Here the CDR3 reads CASSLRPNQPQHF. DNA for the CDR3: TGTGCCAGCAGCTTACGGCCTAATCAGCCCCAGCATTTT. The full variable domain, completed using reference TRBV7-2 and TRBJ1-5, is GAGVSQSPSNKVTEKGKDVELRCDPISGHTALYWYRQSLGQGLEFLIYFQGNSAPDKSGLPSDRFSAERTGGSVSTLTIQRTQQEDSAVYLCASSLRPNQPQHFGDGTRLSIL.

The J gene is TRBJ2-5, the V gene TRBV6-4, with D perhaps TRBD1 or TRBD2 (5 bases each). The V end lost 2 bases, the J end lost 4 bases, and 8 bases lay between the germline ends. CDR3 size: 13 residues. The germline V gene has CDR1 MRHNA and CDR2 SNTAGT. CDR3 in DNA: TGTGCCAGCAGTGACAGGGGACGAGAGACCCAGTACTTC. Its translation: CASSDRGRETQYF.

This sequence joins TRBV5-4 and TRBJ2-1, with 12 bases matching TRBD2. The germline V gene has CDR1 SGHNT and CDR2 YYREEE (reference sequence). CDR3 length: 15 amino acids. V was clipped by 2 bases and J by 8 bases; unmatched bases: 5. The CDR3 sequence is CASSLSSGRGDEQFF. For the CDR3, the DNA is TGTGCCAGCAGCTTATCTAGCGGGAGGGGTGATGAGCAGTTCTTC.

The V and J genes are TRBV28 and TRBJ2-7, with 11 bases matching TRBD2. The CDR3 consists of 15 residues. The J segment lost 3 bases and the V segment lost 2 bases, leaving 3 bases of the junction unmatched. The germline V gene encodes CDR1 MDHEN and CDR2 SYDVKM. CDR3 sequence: CASSLLAGGLYEQYF. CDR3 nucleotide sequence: TGTGCCAGCAGTTTACTAGCGGGGGGTCTCTACGAGCAGTACTTC.